This T cell receptor beta chain appears in the sequencing data of a study of T cell changes during pregnancy in multiple sclerosis. CDR3 length: 14 amino acids. J gave up 5 bases and V 8 bases, and 10 bases lay outside the gene matches. The germline V gene encodes CDR1 KGHSH and CDR2 LQKENI. The repertoire was sequenced with immunoSEQ multiplex PCR; TCRdb's copy has only in-frame clones and lacks some. Altogether under 45,000 clones are present, roughly 87% being singletons, with the ten largest covering over 0.55%. This clone was detected once. This TCR derives from a female donor with multiple sclerosis, enrolled in a pregnancy study. This chain uses TRBV18 with TRBJ2-5; 8 nucleotides line up with TRBD1. The sequencing used CD4+ T cells from peripheral blood mononuclear cells, collected in the first trimester of pregnancy. This chain's CDR3 is CASAGQGERETQYF. The CDR3 bases are TGTGCCAGCGCAGGACAGGGAGAGCGGGAGACCCAGTACTTC.